These T cell receptor beta chains were read from a single sample in a study of T cell responses to AZD1222 COVID-19 vaccine. The method was immunoSEQ multiplex PCR; TCRdb's version includes in-frame clones alone and lacks a portion of them. There are roughly 72,000 clones in the sample; about 91% occur only once, and 9% to 10% lies in the top ten. Material: peripheral blood, obtained 28 days after the second dose of the MenACWY control vaccine. These TCRs come from an adult who received the MenACWY meningococcal vaccine as a control. The conserved cysteine and the conserved F or W are not part of the CDR3 here. A D gene is named only where the DNA matches it firmly.

V,D,J,CDR3
TRBV28,.,TRBJ1-3,ASSLGRSGNTIY
TRBV29-1,.,TRBJ1-2,SVEQGNYGYT
TRBV7-2,.,TRBJ1-1,ASSLGRGYTEAF
TRBV9,.,TRBJ2-7,ASSPTGTPSYEQY
TRBV5-1,TRBD1,TRBJ2-2,ASSLAIQGAIGELF
TRBV20-1,TRBD1,TRBJ1-3,SASLTGGSVTDVGNTIY
TRBV28,.,TRBJ2-3,ASSTDTDTQY
TRBV7-9,.,TRBJ1-2,ASSFSDRTYGYT
TRBV6-2/TRBV6-3,.,TRBJ1-5,ASSYSGGAGQPQH
TRBV5-1,.,TRBJ1-2,ASSLAGGTNYGYT
TRBV19,.,TRBJ2-3,ASSIGFRGFTDTQY
TRBV30,TRBD2,TRBJ2-5,AWRRRGGGETQY
TRBV19,.,TRBJ2-5,ASSSRGETQY
TRBV3-1/TRBV3-2,.,TRBJ1-4,ASSPGGTSTNEKLF
TRBV23-1,.,TRBJ1-1,ASSQCRDTEAF
TRBV15,.,TRBJ1-5,ATSRGTEGDQPQH
TRBV18,TRBD1,TRBJ1-3,ASSPRTGGLKSSGNTIY
TRBV21-1,.,TRBJ1-3,ASSKRGVGGDRPGNTIY
TRBV10-3,.,TRBJ1-5,AISPSRGGSDQPQH
TRBV19,.,TRBJ1-5,ASSTTGQNQPQH
TRBV5-8,.,TRBJ2-1,ASSLALGTYNEQF
TRBV3-1/TRBV3-2,.,TRBJ1-1,ASSPKTRLSAF
TRBV19,TRBD1,TRBJ2-1,ASSILQGARNEQF
TRBV27,.,TRBJ1-2,ASSEVSGRGYT
TRBV6-4,.,TRBJ2-2,ASSDGGFRSGTGELF
TRBV25-1,.,TRBJ1-2,ASSATGLNYGYT
TRBV4-1,.,TRBJ1-4,ASSQHPERQVNEKLF
TRBV5-1,.,TRBJ1-3,ASSTQPGVSGNTIY
TRBV6-1,.,TRBJ1-2,ASSERGSSYGYT
TRBV19,TRBD1,TRBJ1-2,ASTADRAGYT
TRBV6-2/TRBV6-3,.,TRBJ2-5,ASSYKETQY
TRBV7-2,.,TRBJ1-5,ASSSRMGDQPQH
TRBV6-1,.,TRBJ2-1,ASSERGGLVNEQF
TRBV5-4,.,TRBJ1-3,ASRRDSSGNTIY
TRBV5-6,.,TRBJ1-3,ASSLVSGGNTIY
TRBV7-9,TRBD1,TRBJ2-1,ASSPGTGARNEQF
TRBV6-5,TRBD1,TRBJ1-2,ASSRTGTNYGYT
TRBV19,TRBD1,TRBJ1-2,ASSVTGALTLYGYT
TRBV6-5,.,TRBJ1-5,ASCSRVGQPQH
TRBV29-1,.,TRBJ1-1,SGGVNTEAF
TRBV30,.,TRBJ1-3,AWRVSNTIY
TRBV6-5,TRBD1,TRBJ2-7,ASSSRDRGSEQY
TRBV6-1,.,TRBJ1-2,ASSDGGRGYT
TRBV5-4,.,TRBJ2-7,ASSLGRDGTYEQY
TRBV5-1,TRBD1,TRBJ2-7,ASTGGQGAGEQY
TRBV5-4,.,TRBJ1-1,ASSLPGGQPNTEAF
TRBV28,TRBD1,TRBJ2-7,ATGTADEQY
TRBV5-1,TRBD1,TRBJ1-2,ASSLEQGDGYT
TRBV18,TRBD1,TRBJ2-5,ASSPSDRARETQY
TRBV11-2,TRBD1,TRBJ2-7,ASSLDGQGAYEQY
TRBV7-7,.,TRBJ2-2,ASSSLGPGTPNTGELF
TRBV10-3,.,TRBJ1-6,AISDGASSYNSPLH
TRBV30,.,TRBJ1-2,ACSARADPNYGYT
TRBV19,TRBD1,TRBJ1-1,ASSTGTALNTEAF
TRBV28,TRBD1,TRBJ1-2,ASSSGQGVHGYT
TRBV5-4,.,TRBJ1-1,ASSLQGSGVDF
TRBV27,.,TRBJ2-2,ASNTIRGSGELF
TRBV9,.,TRBJ1-1,ASSPRLGVYTEAF
TRBV5-6,.,TRBJ1-1,ASSREPEAF